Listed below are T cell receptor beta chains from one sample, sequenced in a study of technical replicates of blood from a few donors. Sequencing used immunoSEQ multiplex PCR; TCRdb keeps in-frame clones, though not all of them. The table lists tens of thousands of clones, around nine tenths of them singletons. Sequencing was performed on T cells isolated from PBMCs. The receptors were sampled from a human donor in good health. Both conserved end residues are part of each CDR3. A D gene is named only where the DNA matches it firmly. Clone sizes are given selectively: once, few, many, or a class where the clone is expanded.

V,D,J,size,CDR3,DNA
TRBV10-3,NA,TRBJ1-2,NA,CAISESKGLNYGYTF,TGTGCCATCAGTGAGTCGAAGGGACTTAACTATGGCTACACCTTC
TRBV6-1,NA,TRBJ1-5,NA,CASSEMGGGNQPQHF,TGTGCCAGCAGTGAAATGGGAGGGGGCAATCAGCCCCAGCATTTT
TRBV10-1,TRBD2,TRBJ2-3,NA,CASSEAPSGNTDTQYF,TGCGCCAGCAGTGAGGCCCCTAGCGGGAACACAGATACGCAGTATTTT
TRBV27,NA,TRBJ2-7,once,CASSFPGTREQYF,TGTGCCAGCAGTTTTCCCGGGACTCGCGAGCAGTACTTC
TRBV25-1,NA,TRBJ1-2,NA,CASSEYSSLYGYTF,TGTGCCAGCAGTGAATATTCTTCCCTCTATGGCTACACCTTC
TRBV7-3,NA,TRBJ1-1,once,CASSLGAGRNTEAFF,TGTGCCAGCAGCTTAGGAGCAGGGCGGAACACTGAAGCTTTCTTT
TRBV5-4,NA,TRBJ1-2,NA,CASSLSFPVNDGYTF,TGTGCCAGCAGCTTATCTTTCCCGGTGAACGATGGCTACACCTTC
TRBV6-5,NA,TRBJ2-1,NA,CASSYSDSHADEQFF,TGTGCCAGCAGTTACTCCGACAGTCACGCCGATGAGCAGTTCTTC
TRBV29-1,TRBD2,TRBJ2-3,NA,CSAKSGGRFTDTQYF,TGCAGCGCTAAAAGCGGGGGGCGTTTCACAGATACGCAGTATTTT
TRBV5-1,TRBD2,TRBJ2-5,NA,CASSLATSGTETQYF,TGCGCCAGCAGCTTGGCCACTAGCGGGACGGAGACCCAGTACTTC